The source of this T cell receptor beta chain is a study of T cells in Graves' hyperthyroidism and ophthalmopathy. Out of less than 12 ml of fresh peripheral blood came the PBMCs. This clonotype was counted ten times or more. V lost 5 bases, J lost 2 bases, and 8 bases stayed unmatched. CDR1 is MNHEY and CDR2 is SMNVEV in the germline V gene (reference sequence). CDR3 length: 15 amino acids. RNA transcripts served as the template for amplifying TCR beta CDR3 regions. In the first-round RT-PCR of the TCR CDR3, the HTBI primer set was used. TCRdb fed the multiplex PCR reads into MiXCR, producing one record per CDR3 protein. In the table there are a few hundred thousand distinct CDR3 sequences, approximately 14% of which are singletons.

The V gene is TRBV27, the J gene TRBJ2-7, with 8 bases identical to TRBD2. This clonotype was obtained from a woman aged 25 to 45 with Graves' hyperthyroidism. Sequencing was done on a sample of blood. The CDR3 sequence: CASSLRLASTYEQYF. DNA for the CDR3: TGTGCCAGCAGTCTCCGACTAGCGTCAACCTACGAGCAGTACTTC.